This is a list of T cell receptor beta chains from one sample in a study of graft-versus-host responses after intestinal transplantation. Produced via immunoSEQ multiplex PCR; TCRdb's table is partial and in-frame only. The data show 9,000 to 10,000 clones, more than 25% seen once. Sequenced material: alloreactive CD8+ T cells from a mixed lymphocyte reaction culture, taken before intestinal transplant. All receptors derive from a human patient who received an intestinal transplant. Both conserved end residues are part of each CDR3. A D gene is named only where the DNA matches it firmly. The listing skips clone size in some rows; elsewhere it reads once, few, many or a size class.

j_gene	abundance	v_gene	d_gene	CDR3aa	CDR3nt
TRBJ1-5	.	TRBV10-3	.	CATSQDSSNQPQHF	TGTGCCACCTCACAGGACAGTAGCAATCAGCCCCAGCATTTT
TRBJ1-4	.	TRBV7-6	TRBD1	CASSGTDETPNEKLFF	TGTGCCAGCAGCGGGACAGACGAAACTCCTAATGAAAAACTGTTTTTT
TRBJ1-3	.	TRBV7-9	TRBD1	CASSAGTGDTIYF	TGTGCCAGCAGCGCGGGGACAGGGGACACCATATATTTT
TRBJ1-1	few	TRBV9	.	CASSVVAGAASGAFF	TGTGCCAGCAGCGTAGTCGCGGGGGCGGCTAGTGGGGCTTTCTTT
TRBJ2-1	.	TRBV19	TRBD2	CASSIGGGNEQFF	TGTGCCAGTAGTATAGGCGGGGGCAATGAGCAGTTCTTC
TRBJ2-1	few	TRBV6-6	.	CASSGGNEQFF	TGTGCCAGCAGTGGGGGGAATGAGCAGTTCTTC
TRBJ2-5	.	TRBV13	TRBD2	CASSSLGGRLDQQETQYF	TGTGCCAGCAGCTCCCTGGGGGGGAGGTTGGATCAACAAGAGACCCAGTACTTC
TRBJ1-2	.	TRBV30	.	CAWSEGPPGHRGYTF	TGTGCCTGGAGTGAGGGACCCCCGGGACACAGAGGCTACACCTTC
TRBJ2-2	few	TRBV1	.	CTSSHLGQGSGELFF	TGCACCAGCAGCCATCTAGGACAGGGATCCGGGGAGCTGTTTTTT
TRBJ2-7	.	TRBV19	.	CASSRTASYEQYF	TGTGCCAGTAGCCGGACAGCCTCCTACGAGCAGTACTTC
TRBJ1-4	once	TRBV4-1	TRBD1	CASSQGDSANEKLFF	TGCGCCAGCAGCCAAGGGGACAGCGCCAATGAAAAACTGTTTTTT
TRBJ2-2	.	TRBV6-6	.	CASRTSSNTGELFF	TGTGCCAGCAGGACTAGTTCGAACACCGGGGAGCTGTTTTTT
TRBJ2-7	medium-sized	TRBV13	.	CASSSYDSLEQYF	TGTGCCAGCAGCTCGTACGACAGCCTCGAGCAGTACTTC
TRBJ2-1	.	TRBV20-1	.	CSALENEQFF	TGCAGTGCCCTAGAGAATGAGCAGTTCTTC
TRBJ2-7	few	TRBV19	.	CASSPNPGGDGEQYF	TGTGCCAGTAGTCCCAACCCCGGAGGGGACGGCGAGCAGTACTTC
TRBJ1-1	few	TRBV5-5	.	CASSPLGGGTEAFF	TGTGCCAGCAGCCCCCTAGGGGGGGGCACTGAAGCTTTCTTT
TRBJ2-2	few	TRBV7-9	.	CASSLALTGELFF	TGTGCCAGCAGCTTAGCCCTGACCGGGGAGCTGTTTTTT
TRBJ1-6	few	TRBV27	.	CASSSTPAVRTSYNSPLHF	TGTGCCAGCAGTTCCACCCCTGCAGTCCGTACCTCCTATAATTCACCCCTCCACTTT
TRBJ2-1	.	TRBV6-5	TRBD2	CASSPLAGGNEQFF	TGTGCCAGCAGTCCCCTAGCGGGGGGCAATGAGCAGTTCTTC
TRBJ1-1	few	TRBV7-9	.	CASMAGSAEAFF	TGTGCCAGCATGGCGGGCAGCGCTGAAGCTTTCTTT
TRBJ2-1	.	TRBV19	.	CASSLGLTSYNEQFF	TGTGCCAGTAGTCTAGGACTAACCTCCTACAATGAGCAGTTCTTC
TRBJ2-2	few	TRBV27	.	CASQPYTNTGELFF	TGTGCCAGCCAACCGTACACAAACACCGGGGAGCTGTTTTTT
TRBJ2-7	medium-sized	TRBV5-1	TRBD1	CASSRKWDRGLNEQYF	TGCGCCAGCAGCCGCAAGTGGGACAGGGGGCTTAACGAGCAGTACTTC
TRBJ1-2	.	TRBV29-1	.	CSVTGSSGYTF	TGCAGCGTTACAGGGTCGTCTGGCTACACCTTC
TRBJ1-2	few	TRBV6-6	TRBD1	CASTQTGTGDGYTF	TGTGCCAGCACCCAGACCGGGACAGGTGATGGCTACACCTTC
TRBJ1-1	.	TRBV2	.	CASNEMNTEAFF	TGTGCCAGCAACGAGATGAACACTGAAGCTTTCTTT
TRBJ1-2	few	TRBV11-2	.	CASSFRGAGGYTF	TGTGCCAGCAGCTTTCGAGGCGCGGGGGGCTACACCTTC
TRBJ1-5	.	TRBV19	.	CASSPPRWGHGFQPQHF	TGTGCCAGTAGTCCACCCCGTTGGGGACACGGTTTTCAGCCCCAGCATTTT
TRBJ2-5	.	TRBV4-3	TRBD2	CASSQNWGGGETQYF	TGCGCCAGCAGCCAAAACTGGGGGGGAGGGGAGACCCAGTACTTC
TRBJ2-7	.	TRBV6-1	TRBD1	CASSEIGTGYEQYF	TGTGCCAGCAGTGAAATAGGGACAGGCTACGAGCAGTACTTC
TRBJ2-7	few	TRBV6-5	.	CASSYGGEGAYEQYF	TGTGCCAGCAGTTACGGGGGGGAGGGGGCCTACGAGCAGTACTTC
TRBJ2-7	few	TRBV7-9	TRBD1	CASSLVDRGEQYF	TGTGCCAGCAGCTTAGTAGACAGGGGGGAGCAGTACTTC
TRBJ2-7	.	TRBV6-8	TRBD1	CASSAGTDQYF	TGTGCCAGCAGTGCCGGGACAGACCAGTACTTC
TRBJ2-1	.	TRBV9	.	CASSVGGEQFF	TGTGCCAGCAGCGTCGGGGGTGAGCAGTTCTTC
TRBJ2-1	.	TRBV7-9	TRBD1	CASSLVQGANEQFF	TGTGCCAGCAGCTTAGTGCAGGGGGCGAATGAGCAGTTCTTC
TRBJ1-6	medium-sized	TRBV5-6	.	CASSSISGQLSSYNSPLHF	TGTGCCAGCAGTTCTATCAGCGGACAGCTGAGCTCCTATAATTCACCCCTCCACTTT
TRBJ2-5	.	TRBV5-7	TRBD1	CASSLTGARETQYF	TGTGCCAGCAGCTTGACAGGGGCGCGGGAGACCCAGTACTTC
TRBJ1-3	few	TRBV19	.	CASAGAPPKGNTIYF	TGTGCCAGTGCAGGGGCCCCGCCGAAAGGAAACACCATATATTTT
TRBJ2-7	.	TRBV19	.	CASSLGGGAHEQYF	TGTGCCAGTAGCCTCGGTGGGGGGGCCCACGAGCAGTACTTC
TRBJ1-1	few	TRBV10-2	.	CASSESRGNTEAFF	TGCGCCAGCAGTGAGTCTCGGGGTAACACTGAAGCTTTCTTT
TRBJ2-7	once	TRBV18	.	CASSPPGGTYEQYF	TGTGCCAGCTCACCACCGGGGGGAACCTACGAGCAGTACTTC
TRBJ1-4	medium-sized	TRBV29-1	TRBD1	CSVVWTGVYEGELFF	TGCAGCGTTGTTTGGACAGGGGTCTATGAGGGCGAACTGTTTTTT
TRBJ2-5	few	TRBV7-3	TRBD1	CASSSTGTQETQYF	TGTGCCAGCAGCTCGACAGGGACGCAAGAGACCCAGTACTTC
TRBJ2-1	.	TRBV15	.	CATSRGGSGYNEQFF	TGTGCCACCAGCAGAGGGGGTAGCGGATACAATGAGCAGTTCTTC
TRBJ2-5	.	TRBV4-1	.	CASSNLGGTQYF	TGCGCCAGCAGCAATCTCGGCGGGACCCAGTACTTC
TRBJ1-5	.	TRBV7-6	.	CASSGGEGQPQHF	TGTGCCAGCAGCGGGGGGGAGGGTCAGCCCCAGCATTTT
TRBJ2-1	.	TRBV11-2	TRBD1	CASRFPGTGDNEQFF	TGTGCCAGCAGATTCCCCGGGACAGGGGACAATGAGCAGTTCTTC
TRBJ1-3	.	TRBV5-5	.	CASSGAQPAHYF	TGTGCCAGCAGCGGGGCTCAGCCAGCGCATTATTTT
TRBJ2-7	few	TRBV6-1	TRBD2	CASSEWLADYEQYF	TGTGCCAGCAGTGAATGGCTAGCGGACTACGAGCAGTACTTC
TRBJ1-6	.	TRBV7-2	.	CASSHPPGDVYNSPLHF	TGTGCCAGCAGCCATCCCCCCGGGGATGTCTATAATTCACCCCTCCACTTT
TRBJ2-3	.	TRBV19	TRBD2	CASMEVWGRGAPNTDTQYF	TGTGCCAGTATGGAAGTATGGGGGCGGGGGGCCCCTAACACAGATACGCAGTATTTT
TRBJ1-1	.	TRBV29-1	.	CSVGPGGDTEAFF	TGCAGCGTTGGCCCCGGGGGGGACACTGAAGCTTTCTTT
TRBJ1-2	.	TRBV5-8	.	CASSLVSGYYGYTF	TGTGCCAGCAGCTTGGTGTCGGGGTACTATGGCTACACCTTC
TRBJ1-6	.	TRBV7-6	.	CASSPLGGSYNSPLHF	TGTGCCAGCAGCCCCCTGGGGGGCTCCTATAATTCACCCCTCCACTTT
TRBJ1-1	.	TRBV29-1	.	CSAVEGRGTEAFF	TGCAGCGCGGTCGAGGGGAGGGGCACTGAAGCTTTCTTT